This TCR beta chain was identified during a study of blood T cell repertoires in COVID-19. The overall study: Some COVID-19 samples were acute and others convalescent; all came from the United States, Italy and Spain.

With 5 bases removed from V and 2 bases from J, the gap between germline ends came to 15 bases. This CDR3 has 15 residues. Germline lookup yields CDR1 WNHNN and CDR2 SYGVQD (reference sequence). Under the authors' procedure: Amplification of reference gene primers was used by the study to estimate nucleated cell counts. Generated by immunoSEQ multiplex PCR, the TCRdb table keeps only in-frame clones and is missing some. V, J and clone size were drawn from that table, and D and trimming were deduced from the DNA. Among some 31,000 clones, around 87% were seen once, and the ten largest hold approximately 12%.

This chain links TRBV10-1 with TRBJ1-1; D is uncertain. Sequencing was performed on peripheral blood. The TCR sequence derives from a human donor in a cohort sampled during active COVID-19. The donor label of this sample is uncertain. The CDR3 bases are TGCGCCAGCAGTCCCTGGGCCATTCCAAACACTGAAGCTTTCTTT. It is translated as CASSPWAIPNTEAFF.